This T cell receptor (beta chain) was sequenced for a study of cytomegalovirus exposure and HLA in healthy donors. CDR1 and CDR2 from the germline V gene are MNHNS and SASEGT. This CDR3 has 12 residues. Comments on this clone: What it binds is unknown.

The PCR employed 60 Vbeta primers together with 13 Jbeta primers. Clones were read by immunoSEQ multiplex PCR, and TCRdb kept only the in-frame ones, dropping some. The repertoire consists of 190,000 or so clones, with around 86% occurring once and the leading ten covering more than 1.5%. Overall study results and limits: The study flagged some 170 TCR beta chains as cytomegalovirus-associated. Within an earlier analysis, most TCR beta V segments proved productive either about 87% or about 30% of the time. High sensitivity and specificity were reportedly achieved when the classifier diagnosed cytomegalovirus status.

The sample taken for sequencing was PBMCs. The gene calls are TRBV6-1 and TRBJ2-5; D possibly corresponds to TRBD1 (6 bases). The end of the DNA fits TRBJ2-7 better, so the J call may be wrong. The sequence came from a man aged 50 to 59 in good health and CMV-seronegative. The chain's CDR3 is CASRTGSYEQYF. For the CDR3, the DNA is TGTGCCAGCAGGACAGGCTCCTACGAGCAGTACTTC.